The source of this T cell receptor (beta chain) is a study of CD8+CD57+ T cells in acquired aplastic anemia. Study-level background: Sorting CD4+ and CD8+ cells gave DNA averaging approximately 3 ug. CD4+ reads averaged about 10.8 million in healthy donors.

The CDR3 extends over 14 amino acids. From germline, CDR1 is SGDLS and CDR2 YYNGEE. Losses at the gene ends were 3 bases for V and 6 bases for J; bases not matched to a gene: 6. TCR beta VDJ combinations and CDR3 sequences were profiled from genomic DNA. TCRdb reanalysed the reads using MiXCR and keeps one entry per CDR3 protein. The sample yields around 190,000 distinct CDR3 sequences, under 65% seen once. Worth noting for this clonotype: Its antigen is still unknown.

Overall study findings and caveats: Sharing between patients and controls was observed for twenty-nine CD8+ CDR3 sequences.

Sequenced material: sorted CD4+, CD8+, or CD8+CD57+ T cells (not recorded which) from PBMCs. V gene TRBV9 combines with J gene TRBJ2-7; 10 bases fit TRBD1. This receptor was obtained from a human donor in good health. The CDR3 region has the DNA TGTGCCAGCAGCGCCGGGACAGGGGCAAGCGAGCAGTACTTC. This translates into CASSAGTGASEQYF.